The 11 T cell receptor beta chains listed next were all sequenced from one sample in a study of blood T cell repertoires in COVID-19. Using immunoSEQ multiplex PCR, the repertoire was profiled, and TCRdb retains in-frame clones only, with some absent. Here the sample spans around 400,000 clones, 90% to 95% being singletons. The material sequenced was PBMCs or T cells enriched from blood (not recorded which). All receptors come from a woman between 40 and 55 years old who had been exposed to COVID-19.

The J gene is TRBJ1-3, the V gene TRBV2; no definite D call. The CDR3 runs to 13 residues. The germline CDR1 and CDR2 sequences are SNHLY and FYNNEI. V was pared by 7 bases and J by 2 bases, with 9 bases between. CDR3 region: CASTVLPGNTIYF. The CDR3 DNA follows: TGTGCCAGCACCGTTCTCCCTGGAAACACCATATATTTT.

The J gene is TRBJ1-2, the V gene TRBV29-1, with D possibly TRBD1 on 5 matching bases. V dropped 5 bases and J dropped 6 bases, with 16 bases sitting between them. The V gene's germline CDR1 is SQVTM and CDR2 ANQGSEA. The CDR3 has 13 residues. This chain's CDR3 is CSVSRGVGNGYTF. The CDR3 DNA follows: TGCAGCGTTTCCCGGGGGGTTGGAAATGGCTACACCTTC.

V usage is TRBV19 and J usage is TRBJ2-3; 7 bases align to TRBD2. CDR3 length: 14 amino acids. CDR1 LNHDA and CDR2 SQIVND come from the germline V gene (reference sequence). V lost 5 bases and J lost 1; bases outside the gene matches: 3. The CDR3 loop reads CASSFTSGTDTQYF. The DNA of the CDR3 is TGTGCCAGTAGTTTTACTAGCGGCACAGATACGCAGTATTTT.

The chain links TRBV19 to TRBJ2-1, with 7 nucleotides matching TRBD1. V lost 4 bases and J lost 13; bases outside the gene matches: 7. The CDR3 consists of 12 residues. Germline lookup yields CDR1 LNHDA and CDR2 SQIVND (reference sequence). The CDR3 nucleotides are TGTGCCAGTAGTACCCGACAGGGCCGTCAGTTCTTC. This codes for CASSTRQGRQFF.

The sample holds a few counts of this clone. The sample holds other DNA sequences that translate to the same CDR3. The CDR3 is CASSSGDRGYEQYF. CDR3 nucleotides: TGCGCCAGCAGCTCCGGGGACAGGGGCTACGAGCAGTACTTC. The genes are TRBV5-1 and TRBJ2-7; 10 bases agree with TRBD1. The CDR3 totals 14 residues. V shed 3 bases and J 3 bases; nucleotides not matched to a gene: 3. In germline, CDR1 is SGHRS, CDR2 YFSETQ.

The genes are TRBV24-1 and TRBJ2-7, with TRBD1 matching over 9 bases. With 6 bases clipped from V and 5 bases from J, the junction kept 10 bases outside the gene matches. This CDR3 has 15 amino acids. The germline CDR1 and CDR2 sequences are KGHDR and SFDVKD. The CDR3 here is CATSQNRDRAHEQYF. The CDR3 bases are TGTGCCACCAGTCAGAACCGGGACAGGGCTCACGAGCAGTACTTC.

The chain couples TRBV2 to TRBJ2-1; D ambiguous. The CDR3 has 11 amino acids. Germline V gives CDR1 SNHLY, CDR2 FYNNEI. Trimming shortened V by 4 bases and J by 9 bases, and 7 bases separated the two germline ends. CDR3 in amino acids: CASSAEVEQFF. CDR3 coding DNA: TGTGCCAGCAGTGCAGAGGTTGAGCAGTTCTTC.

Comments on this clone: The sample holds other DNA sequences that translate to the same CDR3. The CDR3 region has the DNA TGCAGCGTTCTGAGCACAGATACGCAGTATTTT. Residues: CSVLSTDTQYF. V and J are TRBV29-1 and TRBJ2-3; D ambiguous. The CDR3 is 11 amino acids. The V and J ends lost 5 bases and 0 bases respectively, with 3 bases between them. Per germline, CDR1 SQVTM and CDR2 ANQGSEA.

J is TRBJ1-2 and V is TRBV5-1; D remains unclear. With 0 bases removed from V and 1 base from J, the gap between germline ends came to 7 bases. Per the germline V gene, CDR1 is SGHRS and CDR2 is YFSETQ. The CDR3 covers 14 residues. CDR3 in amino acids: CASSLDGGNYGYTF. In DNA, the CDR3 is TGCGCCAGCAGCTTGGACGGAGGTAACTATGGCTACACCTTC.

The chain combines TRBV9 with TRBJ2-5; the match to TRBD2 covers 10 bases. V shed 4 bases, J shed 3 bases, and the junction held 6 bases outside the gene matches. Germline V gene sequence: CDR1 SGDLS, CDR2 YYNGEE. The CDR3 extends over 15 amino acids. This CDR3 reads CASSPGTSDKETQYF. In DNA, the CDR3 is TGTGCCAGCAGCCCCGGGACTAGCGATAAAGAGACCCAGTACTTC.

This chain links TRBV3-1 (or the pseudogene TRBV3-2) with TRBJ2-5; 8 nucleotides agree with TRBD2. Germline CDR1 reads LGHDT; CDR2 reads YNNKEL (reference sequence). The CDR3 extends over 15 amino acids. The V and J ends lost 1 base and 4 bases, in that order; junction bases with no gene match: 5. CDR3 bases: TGTGCCAGCAGCCAAGGATTTAGCGGGGTAGAGACCCAGTACTTC. Protein sequence: CASSQGFSGVETQYF.